These 14 T cell receptor beta chains were sequenced from one sample in a study of Ad26.COV2.S vaccination and SARS-CoV-2 variants. Sample treatment: roughly 20 received Ad26.COV2.S at low or high dose, single or two shots; about 5 received placebo; per-sample allocation not given. All samples were drawn on day 63, counting from the first vaccine or placebo injection. Repertoires were generated with immunoSEQ multiplex PCR, while TCRdb's copy carries only in-frame clones and drops some. The data hold about 480,000 clones, with approximately 88% observed a single time. Here the sequenced sample was peripheral blood, taken in a trial of Ad26.COV2.S vaccine versus placebo. These receptors were collected from a person aged 18 to 65 who received the Ad26.COV2.S COVID-19 vaccine or a placebo.

The chain uses TRBV19 and TRBJ1-1, with a tentative D call TRBD1 (6 bases). The germline gives CDR1 LNHDA, CDR2 SQIVND (reference sequence). Trimming took off 5 bases at V and 5 bases at J, with 15 bases between the two ends. The length of the CDR3 is 14 residues. The CDR3 DNA sequence: TGTGCCAGTAGTTTTGTGGGGGCCTTGACTGAAGCTTTCTTT. Its translation is CASSFVGALTEAFF.

This chain connects TRBV4-1 to TRBJ1-2; D gene ambiguous. With 1 base removed from V and 8 bases from J, the gap between germline ends came to 14 bases. CDR3 length equals 14 residues. Germline V gene sequence: CDR1 MGHRA, CDR2 YSYEKL. CDR3 sequence reads: CASSQGYVREGYTF. The CDR3 DNA reads TGCGCCAGCAGCCAAGGTTACGTCCGCGAGGGCTACACCTTC.

The chain uses TRBV5-6 and TRBJ2-7; 10 positions agree with TRBD2. This CDR3 has 16 residues. CDR1 and CDR2 from the germline V gene are SGHDT and YYEEEE. Trimming took 0 bases from V and 4 from J; bases not matched to a gene: 7. The CDR3 spells CASSLEPSGSLYEQYF. In DNA, the CDR3 is TGTGCCAGCAGCTTGGAGCCTAGCGGGAGCTTGTACGAGCAGTACTTC.

V and J are TRBV5-4 and TRBJ2-5, with 9 bases that match TRBD2. Germline trimming cut 2 bases from V and 5 bases from J; bases unmatched to any gene: 4. Per germline, CDR1 SGHNT and CDR2 YYREEE (reference sequence). The CDR3 covers 14 residues. CDR3 amino acids: CASSFKREVETQYF. CDR3 in DNA: TGTGCCAGCAGCTTCAAGCGGGAGGTCGAGACCCAGTACTTC.

This chain uses TRBV5-1 with TRBJ2-1, with D unresolved. This CDR3 is 15 amino acids long. The germline V and J ends were trimmed by 5 bases and 4 bases, with 16 bases remaining between them. CDR1 SGHRS and CDR2 YFSETQ come from the germline V gene. Here the CDR3 reads CASRPLVGTYNEQFF. The CDR3 coding sequence is TGCGCCAGCAGGCCTCTTGTGGGCACTTACAATGAGCAGTTCTTC.

This chain uses TRBV7-2 with TRBJ1-1; TRBD1 might be the D (5 bases). Germline CDR1 is SGHTA and CDR2 is FQGNSA. The CDR3 is 15 amino acids. V was cut by 4 bases and J by 5 bases, with 17 bases left in between. The CDR3 is CASSSRVARRTEAFF. For the CDR3, the DNA is TGTGCCAGCAGCTCCAGGGTGGCGCGGAGAACTGAAGCTTTCTTT.

The genes are TRBV5-4 and TRBJ2-3; D possibly corresponds to TRBD2 (7 bases). Per the germline V gene, CDR1 is SGHNT and CDR2 is YYREEE (reference sequence). The germline V and J ends were trimmed by 1 base and 2 bases, with 11 bases remaining between them. The CDR3 loop spans 15 amino acids. CDR3 in DNA: TGTGCCAGCAGCTTGAGGCGGGGGCTCACAGATACGCAGTATTTT. It encodes CASSLRRGLTDTQYF.

The CDR3 DNA follows: TGTGCCAGCAGTGGGAACAGACGACCTTTTGAGACCCAGTACTTC. As protein: CASSGNRRPFETQYF. The chain is built from TRBV28 and TRBJ2-5; no definite D call. This CDR3 spans 15 amino acids. CDR1 and CDR2 (germline): MDHEN, SYDVKM. Trimming stripped 5 bases from V and 5 bases from J, with 18 bases between.

The chain recombines TRBV4-3 with TRBJ2-7; TRBD1 is a possible D gene (5 bases). The CDR3 contains 15 residues. Germline-derived CDR1 and CDR2 are LGHNA and YSLEER. The V gene lost 2 bases and the J gene lost 2 bases, with 13 bases spanning the gap. CDR3 region: CASSQREGAPYEQYF. CDR3 DNA: TGCGCCAGCAGCCAAAGGGAAGGGGCCCCCTACGAGCAGTACTTC.

This clone was recorded only once. This chain joins TRBV12-3 or TRBV12-4 and TRBJ2-3; D is unclear. This CDR3 has 13 amino acids. V gave up 7 bases and J gave up 6 bases, with 14 bases separating them. DNA of the CDR3: TGTGCCAGCACCTACCGCCAAGGTGATACGCAGTATTTT. This translates into CASTYRQGDTQYF.

The rearrangement joins TRBV2 to TRBJ1-5; D is unclear. CDR1 SNHLY and CDR2 FYNNEI come from the germline V gene. Trimming took off 4 bases at V and 1 base at J, with 8 bases between the two ends. This CDR3 comprises 14 residues. The CDR3 is CASSGFWSNQPQHF. In nucleotides, the CDR3 is TGTGCCAGCAGTGGTTTTTGGAGCAATCAGCCCCAGCATTTT. Full variable domain (rest looked up from reference TRBV2 and TRBJ1-5): EPEVTQTPSHQVTQMGQEVILRCVPISNHLYFYWYRQILGQKVEFLVSFYNNEISEKSEIFDDQFSVERPDGSNFTLKIRSTKLEDSAMYFCASSGFWSNQPQHFGDGTRLSIL.

The count of this clone is one. The chain employs TRBV7-9 and TRBJ2-1; 14 nucleotides line up with TRBD2. V lost 1 base, J lost 9 bases, and 2 bases stayed unmatched. The CDR3 consists of 15 residues. The germline V gene has CDR1 SEHNR and CDR2 FQNEAQ (reference sequence). Written as DNA, the CDR3 is TGTGCCAGCAGCTTAGGACTAGCGGGAGGGTCTGAGCAGTTCTTC. Protein: CASSLGLAGGSEQFF.

This rearrangement joins TRBV28 to TRBJ2-1; D gene unclear. The CDR3 runs to 12 residues. Germline loops: CDR1 MDHEN, CDR2 SYDVKM. Trimming took off 6 bases at V and 8 bases at J, with 11 bases between the two ends. The CDR3 coding sequence is TGTGCCAGCAGCTTGTTATGGTATGAGCAGTTCTTC. The encoded protein is CASSLLWYEQFF.

With respect to this clone: Relative to the germline gene, one junction end is altered; a read error may explain this. Different DNA sequences within this sample yield the same CDR3. The V and J genes are TRBV3-1 (or the pseudogene TRBV3-2) and TRBJ1-3; D is perhaps TRBD1 (6 bases). The CDR3 consists of 15 residues. Germline loops: CDR1 LGHDT, CDR2 YNNKEL (reference sequence). CDR3 region: CASSQGGGLGNTIYF. In DNA, the CDR3 is TGTGCCAGCAGTCAAGGAGGGGGGCTAGGAAACACCATATATTTT.